This entry lists 7 T cell receptor beta chains sequenced from one sample in a study of shared clonotypes between healthy human individuals. Profiled with immunoSEQ multiplex PCR; TCRdb holds only in-frame clones, not every one. The sample consists of 2,500,000 or so clones, roughly nine tenths of them appearing once. The sequenced sample was naive CD4+ T cells sorted from blood. As for subset: CD45RA+ positively selected. The source is a young man in good health.

The chain has TRBV6-5 and TRBJ1-2, with a weak D call TRBD1 (5 bases). Germline assignment: CDR1 MNHEY and CDR2 SVGAGI. V gave up 5 bases and J gave up 2 bases, with 9 bases separating them. CDR3 length equals 13 residues. The CDR3 DNA reads as TGTGCCAGCAGTAAAGGGGTGAACTATGGCTACACCTTC. Encoded protein: CASSKGVNYGYTF.

The chain is built from TRBV5-4 and TRBJ1-1, with 8 nucleotides matching TRBD1. Germline CDR1 is SGHNT and CDR2 is YYREEE (reference sequence). The CDR3 contains 16 residues. Germline trimming cut 3 bases from V and 10 bases from J; bases unmatched to any gene: 17. Written as DNA, the CDR3 is TGTGCCAGCAGCTCACAGGGGGTTATATTCGGTGTTGGAGCTTTCTTT. Protein: CASSSQGVIFGVGAFF.

The chain recombines TRBV5-1 with TRBJ2-1; D possibly corresponds to TRBD2 (6 bases). Germline V CDR1 and CDR2: SGHRS, YFSETQ. The CDR3 is made up of 15 amino acids. Trimming took off 5 bases at V and 6 bases at J, with 18 bases between the two ends. The CDR3 DNA follows: TGCGCCAGCAGTCATGGGACTTTCCCTCCCAATGAGCAGTTCTTC. Protein sequence: CASSHGTFPPNEQFF.

This chain links TRBV7-2 with TRBJ2-4, with a tentative D call TRBD1 (5 bases). The CDR3 spans 16 residues. The V and J ends lost 5 bases and 0 bases respectively, with 14 bases between them. Germline V gives CDR1 SGHTA, CDR2 FQGNSA. The CDR3 bases are TGTGCCAGCAGCGACCGACAGACACTAGCCAAAAACATTCAGTACTTC. It specifies CASSDRQTLAKNIQYF.

This chain uses TRBV7-2 with TRBJ1-1, with D possibly being TRBD1 (5 bases). This CDR3 has 15 residues. Trimming removed 5 bases at V and 1 base at J, with 14 bases between. CDR1 and CDR2 (germline): SGHTA, FQGNSA. CDR3 in DNA: TGTGCCAGCAGCCCTGCCTCAGGGCCGAACACTGAAGCTTTCTTT. It encodes CASSPASGPNTEAFF.

V is TRBV7-9 and J is TRBJ2-3; D is undetermined. Trimming cost V 3 bases and J 6 bases, with 16 bases left between them. Germline values: CDR1 SEHNR, CDR2 FQNEAQ (reference sequence). CDR3 size: 15 residues. CDR3 nucleotide sequence: TGTGCCAGCAGCTTCACAAGTCCACGTGGGGATACGCAGTATTTT. Translating it yields CASSFTSPRGDTQYF.

The CDR3: CASSQDADGGASETQYF. CDR3 nucleotide sequence: TGCGCCAGCAGCCAAGATGCGGACGGGGGGGCCAGTGAGACCCAGTACTTC. This chain connects TRBV4-1 to TRBJ2-5; 8 bases align to TRBD2. V lost 0 bases, J lost 5 bases, and 11 bases stayed unmatched. The germline V gene encodes CDR1 MGHRA and CDR2 YSYEKL. The CDR3 consists of 17 residues.